These 10 T cell receptor beta chains were sequenced from one sample in a study of siplizumab effects on memory and regulatory T cells (dated by TCRdb to about 2019). Library construction relied on the immunoSEQ multiplex PCR assay. TCRdb took this table from immuneACCESS and kept in-frame rearrangements with V and J called. Such tables lack part of the clones; where checked against another copy, unresolved V genes explain under half of the gap, and the rest is unexplained. Present in this sample are 87,000 or so clones, 75% to 90% of which were seen just once. The ten largest clones capture around 15% of the sample. Sequencing was done on a sample of CD4+ T cells sorted from blood. Receptors were obtained from a human donor in good health.

CDR3 nucleotide sequence: TGTGCCAGCAGTCGCCAGGGACTTGGGGCCAACGTCCTGACTTTC. Its translation: CASSRQGLGANVLTF. The chain recombines TRBV2 with TRBJ2-6, with D perhaps TRBD2 (6 bases). V was clipped by 5 bases and J by 3 bases, with 11 bases between them. CDR3 length: 15 amino acids. Germline V gives CDR1 SNHLY, CDR2 FYNNEI.

The chain is built from TRBV6-5 and TRBJ1-2, with D tentatively TRBD1 (5 bases). The CDR3 sequence is 15 residues long. Trimming left V 7 bases short and J 2 bases short, with 17 bases between. In germline, CDR1 is MNHEY, CDR2 SVGAGI. The CDR3 region is CASILRLEGNYGYTF. The CDR3 DNA is TGTGCCAGCATCCTACGCCTGGAGGGGAACTATGGCTACACCTTC.

The genes are TRBV5-5 and TRBJ1-2, with D perhaps matching TRBD1 (5 bases). CDR1 is SGHKS, CDR2 YYEKEE, per germline (reference sequence). The CDR3 is 15 residues long. The V and J ends lost 4 bases and 2 bases respectively, with 15 bases between them. CDR3 in amino acids: CASSRVRAENYGYTF. CDR3 nucleotides: TGTGCCAGCAGCCGCGTCAGGGCGGAAAACTATGGCTACACCTTC.

The V and J genes are TRBV2 and TRBJ2-7; D might be TRBD2 (6 bases). The V and J ends lost 9 bases and 3 bases respectively, with 18 bases between them. CDR1 is SNHLY and CDR2 is FYNNEI in the germline V gene. This CDR3 contains 14 residues. Here the CDR3 reads CASQLANRIYEQYF. The CDR3 nucleotides read TGTGCCAGTCAACTAGCAAACCGGATCTACGAGCAGTACTTC.

The chain couples TRBV5-1 to TRBJ2-1; 11 nucleotides match TRBD2. The trim removed 4 bases at V and 3 bases at J, leaving 3 bases unmatched. The CDR3 sequence is 15 residues long. Germline V CDR1 and CDR2: SGHRS, YFSETQ. This CDR3 is CASSPGLADYNEQFF. The CDR3 nucleotides are TGCGCCAGCAGCCCGGGACTAGCGGACTACAATGAGCAGTTCTTC.

The V and J genes are TRBV5-1 and TRBJ1-1; maybe TRBD1 (5 bases). Germline assignment: CDR1 SGHRS and CDR2 YFSETQ. The CDR3 is 13 residues long. Trimming took 3 bases from V and 3 from J, leaving 9 bases between them. CDR3 in amino acids: CASSWQGHTEAFF. CDR3 nucleotide sequence: TGCGCCAGCAGCTGGCAGGGACACACTGAAGCTTTCTTT.

The V gene is TRBV29-1, the J gene TRBJ2-1, with D unclear. The CDR3 length is 12 residues. V gave up 6 bases and J gave up 0 bases, with 6 bases separating them. From germline, CDR1 is SQVTM and CDR2 ANQGSEA. CDR3 nucleotide sequence: TGCAGCGTGGGCGTCTCCTACAATGAGCAGTTCTTC. Translated: CSVGVSYNEQFF.

This clone was seen a single time. V is TRBV12-5 and J is TRBJ1-1, with D hard to call. CDR1 is LGHNT, CDR2 FRNRAP, per germline. CDR3 length equals 13 residues. The V end was cut by 2 bases, the J end by 6 bases, with 10 bases between. The CDR3 DNA sequence: TGTGCTAGTGGTTTGACCACAAACCCTGAAGCTTTCTTT. Protein product: CASGLTTNPEAFF.

CDR3 bases: TGCGCCAGCAGCACCTTAGCGGGAGTTCGAGTCGAGCAGTACTTC. Translated, it gives CASSTLAGVRVEQYF. This chain uses TRBV5-1 with TRBJ2-7, with 9 bases fitting TRBD2. Germline values: CDR1 SGHRS, CDR2 YFSETQ. This CDR3 contains 15 residues. Losses at the gene ends were 4 bases for V and 6 bases for J; bases not matched to a gene: 11. The variable domain in full, completed from reference TRBV5-1 and TRBJ2-7, reads KAGVTQTPRYLIKTRGQQVTLSCSPISGHRSVSWYQQTPGQGLQFLFEYFSETQRNKGNFPGRFSGRQFSNSRSEMNVSTLELGDSALYLCASSTLAGVRVEQYFGPGTRLTVT.

The chain links TRBV7-2 to TRBJ2-2; 7 bases agree with TRBD1. The germline CDR1 and CDR2 sequences are SGHTA and FQGNSA. There are 17 residues in the CDR3. V was clipped by 1 base and J by 0 bases; unmatched bases: 5. CDR3 in amino acids: CASSLVGQQTNTGELFF. In nucleotides, the CDR3 is TGTGCCAGCAGCTTAGTGGGACAGCAGACGAACACCGGGGAGCTGTTTTTT. The full variable domain, with the rest looked up from reference TRBV7-2 and TRBJ2-2, is GAGVSQSPSNKVTEKGKDVELRCDPISGHTALYWYRQSLGQGLEFLIYFQGNSAPDKSGLPSDRFSAERTGGSVSTLTIQRTQQEDSAVYLCASSLVGQQTNTGELFFGEGSRLTVL.